These 17 T cell receptor beta chains came from one sample sequenced in a study of T cell repertoires in cytomegalovirus infection. MiXCR, applied by TCRdb to the reads, yields one record per CDR3 protein. The sample lists hundreds of thousands of distinct CDR3 sequences, approximately 40% occurring once. The source material was PBMCs. The receptors were sampled from a human donor in good health (CMV status not recorded). Some clones in this sample may be carry-over from other donors' samples.

The chain combines TRBV19 with TRBJ2-7, with D tentatively TRBD2 (6 bases). The length of the CDR3 is 16 residues. Germline V lookup: CDR1 LNHDA, CDR2 SQIVND (reference sequence). Trimming took 9 bases from V and 2 from J, leaving 23 bases between them. CDR3 sequence (DNA): TGTGCCAGCTACCTTCTATTTCGGGAGCCCCCCTACGAGCAGTACTTC. This translates into CASYLLFREPPYEQYF.

The chain carries TRBV6-4 and TRBJ2-2; unclear D gene. Germline V lookup: CDR1 MRHNA, CDR2 SNTAGT. The CDR3 runs 15 residues. Trimming shortened V by 6 bases and J by 4 bases, and 15 bases separated the two germline ends. The CDR3 nucleotides are TGTGCCAGCAGCCTCGGAAGGGATGGCACCGGGGAGCTGTTTTTT. Amino acids: CASSLGRDGTGELFF.

The CDR3 loop is CASSFPPGLEAFF. The CDR3 DNA reads as TGTGCCAGCAGTTTCCCCCCGGGACTTGAAGCTTTCTTT. This chain uses TRBV12-3 or TRBV12-4 with TRBJ1-1, with a possible D match to TRBD1 (5 bases). The CDR3 covers 13 residues. Trimming shortened V by 3 bases and J by 7 bases, and 12 bases separated the two germline ends.

The sample holds many counts of this clonotype. The chain joins TRBV7-6 to TRBJ2-3; 9 positions agree with TRBD2. Trimming took 5 bases from V and 6 from J; bases not matched to a gene: 9. Germline V gene lookup returns CDR1 SGHVS and CDR2 FNYEAQ. The CDR3 length is 15 residues. The CDR3 reads CASSLSGRKTDTQYF. CDR3 nucleotide sequence: TGTGCCAGCAGCCTTAGCGGGAGAAAAACCGATACGCAGTATTTT.

The CDR3 DNA sequence: TGTGCCAGCACCACAGGGGGACCCATGAACACTGAAGCTTTCTTT. Its translation: CASTTGGPMNTEAFF. The chain carries TRBV7-9 and TRBJ1-1; 8 bases fit TRBD1. The CDR3 runs to 15 residues. Unmatched junction bases numbered 7, after V lost 7 bases and J lost 0 bases. CDR1 SEHNR and CDR2 FQNEAQ come from the germline V gene (reference sequence).

The chain is built from TRBV12-3 or TRBV12-4 and TRBJ1-6; no clear D. The length of the CDR3 is 13 residues. Deletions cut 6 bases from V and 7 bases from J, with 10 bases between. The CDR3 DNA is TGTGCCAGCAGCCTCAATGGGAATTCACCCCTCCACTTT. The encoded protein is CASSLNGNSPLHF.

The count of this clonotype is one. The V and J genes are TRBV6-1 and TRBJ1-5, with D unresolved. Germline assignment: CDR1 MNHNS and CDR2 SASEGT. Trimming removed 2 bases from V and 7 bases from J, with 9 bases in between. CDR3 length equals 13 residues. CDR3 protein: CASSESGVQPQHF. DNA of the CDR3: TGTGCCAGCAGTGAAAGCGGGGTCCAGCCCCAGCATTTT.

Remarks on this clonotype: A read error may explain this, as a much larger clone is one base away. This chain joins TRBV7-2 and TRBJ2-7, with no clear D. The germline gives CDR1 SGHTA, CDR2 FQGNSA. Trimming removed 1 base at V and 6 bases at J, with 13 bases between. The CDR3 has 14 residues. CDR3 DNA sequence: TGTGCCAGCAGCTTAGAGGCGGACCTCCTCGAGCAGTACTTC. It codes for CASSLEADLLEQYF. Supplemented by reference TRBV7-2 and TRBJ2-7, the full variable domain reads GAGVSQSPSNKVTEKGKDVELRCDPISGHTALYWYRQSLGQGLEFLIYFQGNSAPDKSGLPSDRFSAERTGGSVSTLTIQRTQQEDSAVYLCASSLEADLLEQYFGPGTRLTVT.

A few counts support this clonotype. The CDR3 spells CASSSTGTSNQPQHF. CDR3 nucleotide sequence: TGTGCCAGCAGTTCGACAGGTACAAGCAATCAGCCCCAGCATTTT. The J gene is TRBJ1-5, the V gene TRBV2; possible D gene TRBD1, 6 bases. Germline-derived CDR1 and CDR2 are SNHLY and FYNNEI. Trimming took off 5 bases at V and 1 base at J, with 12 bases between the two ends. The CDR3 consists of 15 residues. The full variable domain, its missing parts supplied by reference TRBV2 and TRBJ1-5, is EPEVTQTPSHQVTQMGQEVILRCVPISNHLYFYWYRQILGQKVEFLVSFYNNEISEKSEIFDDQFSVERPDGSNFTLKIRSTKLEDSAMYFCASSSTGTSNQPQHFGDGTRLSIL.

This rearrangement joins TRBV4-1 to TRBJ2-1; D is uncertain. This CDR3 is built from 15 residues. V lost 8 bases, J lost 1 base, and 15 bases lay in between. Germline values: CDR1 MGHRA, CDR2 YSYEKL. The DNA for the CDR3 is TGCGCCAGCCGTTTCCGGGCAGATTCCTACAATGAGCAGTTCTTC. Its translation: CASRFRADSYNEQFF.

This clonotype occurred a few times. This sequence joins TRBV7-4 and TRBJ2-3, with TRBD1 matching 9 bases. Germline V gives CDR1 SGHVT, CDR2 SQSDAQ. With 6 bases clipped from V and 4 bases from J, the junction kept 14 bases outside the gene matches. There are 17 residues in the CDR3. CDR3 sequence: CASRPFPGTGIADTQYF. The DNA for the CDR3 is TGTGCCAGCAGACCTTTTCCCGGGACAGGGATCGCAGATACGCAGTATTTT.

This clonotype has more than one count but fewer than ten. The genes are TRBV2 and TRBJ1-1; D remains ambiguous. The CDR3 loop spans 14 amino acids. In germline, CDR1 is SNHLY, CDR2 FYNNEI. Trimming removed 2 bases at V and 1 base at J, with 8 bases between. CDR3 loop: CASSEMAPNTEAFF. CDR3 in DNA: TGTGCCAGCAGTGAAATGGCCCCGAACACTGAAGCTTTCTTT. Drawing the rest from reference TRBV2 and TRBJ1-1, the complete variable domain is EPEVTQTPSHQVTQMGQEVILRCVPISNHLYFYWYRQILGQKVEFLVSFYNNEISEKSEIFDDQFSVERPDGSNFTLKIRSTKLEDSAMYFCASSEMAPNTEAFFGQGTRLTVV.

This chain links TRBV7-6 with TRBJ2-7; D tentatively reads TRBD1 or TRBD2 (5 bases each). Germline values: CDR1 SGHVS, CDR2 FNYEAQ. The CDR3 spans 16 residues. V dropped 0 bases and J dropped 3 bases, with 15 bases sitting between them. CDR3 coding DNA: TGTGCCAGCAGCTTAGCCACGGTGGGGGAAGTCTACGAGCAGTACTTC. Its translation: CASSLATVGEVYEQYF.

The chain recombines TRBV5-5 with TRBJ1-1; D may be TRBD1 (6 bases). The ends were cut back, 5 bases at V and 5 bases at J, with 16 bases in the middle. The CDR3 consists of 14 residues. Germline lookup yields CDR1 SGHKS and CDR2 YYEKEE (reference sequence). The CDR3 sequence: CASRRRGAGTEAFF. Here the CDR3 DNA reads TGTGCCAGCAGACGTCGGGGGGCTGGTACTGAAGCTTTCTTT.

The CDR3 reads CATSVGQNTEAFF. DNA for the CDR3: TGTGCCACCTCGGTGGGACAAAACACTGAAGCTTTCTTT. The chain has TRBV19 and TRBJ1-1; weak D call: TRBD1 (6 bases). Trimming left V 10 bases short and J 2 bases short, with 14 bases between. Per the germline V gene, CDR1 is LNHDA and CDR2 is SQIVND (reference sequence). There are 13 residues in the CDR3.

This clonotype showed up just a few times. This chain uses TRBV12-5 with TRBJ2-5; the D is unclear. V dropped 0 bases and J dropped 3 bases, with 17 bases sitting between them. The germline V gene encodes CDR1 LGHNT and CDR2 FRNRAP. The CDR3 has 17 residues. The CDR3 loop is CASGLVRRPPVKETQYF. CDR3 bases: TGTGCTAGTGGTTTGGTACGAAGGCCACCGGTGAAAGAGACCCAGTACTTC.

This clonotype was detected once. This may arise from a read error, as a much more abundant clone is one base away. Given the absence of the conserved phenylalanine or tryptophan at the CDR3 end, a read error is likely. The chain joins TRBV7-6 to TRBJ1-4; D is perhaps TRBD1 (6 bases). In germline, CDR1 is SGHVS, CDR2 FNYEAQ. The CDR3 extends over 15 amino acids. Trimming shortened V by 1 base and J by 6 bases, and 12 bases separated the two germline ends. The CDR3 reads CASSLEQGNDEKLFI. Written as DNA, the CDR3 is TGTGCCAGCAGCTTAGAACAGGGCAATGATGAAAAACTGTTTATT.